This TCR beta chain emerged from a study of shared clonotypes between healthy human individuals. Findings and caveats of the study: Apart from blood, nothing was sampled; tissue repertoires likely differ. Naive subsets, compared against memory subsets, generally had larger estimated richness values.

With respect to this clone: The antigen is undetermined.

Sorted-subset replicate PCRs used 150 to 200 ng DNA, approximately 33,000 T cell genomes. Assay: immunoSEQ multiplex PCR; the TCRdb copy retains only in-frame clones and omits some. The table includes some 2.1 million clones, approximately 95% detected once. V was clipped by 1 base and J by 0 bases; unmatched bases: 4. Germline V gene lookup returns CDR1 SGHNT and CDR2 YYREEE (reference sequence). The CDR3 runs 15 residues. Recent vaccinations or acute infections were absent in the healthy HIV-negative adult donors. The V and J genes are TRBV5-4 and TRBJ2-7, with 7 bases identical to TRBD1. This sequence originates from a man younger than 30 in good health. The sample consisted of naive CD4+ T cells sorted from blood. Subset specified: CD45RA+ positively selected. CDR3 loop: CASSLIGTVSYEQYF. The CDR3, as DNA: TGTGCCAGCAGCTTGATTGGGACAGTCTCCTACGAGCAGTACTTC.